The present TCR beta chain was sequenced within a study of OX40 agonist ivuxolimab in advanced cancers. The germline V gene has CDR1 SGHAT and CDR2 FQNNGV. CDR3 length: 13 amino acids. Between the trimmed V and J ends, which lost 3 bases and 2 bases, there was a span of 5 bases. Sequencing was performed with immunoSEQ multiplex PCR; in TCRdb, only in-frame clones are kept and a portion is missing. The repertoire holds about 120,000 clones, with 85% to 90% as singletons. The chain employs TRBV11-2 and TRBJ1-3, with D maybe TRBD1 (5 bases). The sequence derives from an adult with an advanced solid tumor such as melanoma, head and neck, liver or kidney cancer. Source: CD4+ or CD8+ T cells sorted from blood, taken in a trial of the OX40 agonist ivuxolimab. The CDR3 bases are TGTGCCAGCAGCTTGGGACCTGGAAACACCATATATTTT. Its protein product is CASSLGPGNTIYF.